Each of the 25 T cell receptor beta chains below was sequenced from the same sample in a study of blood T cell repertoires in COVID-19. Sequenced by immunoSEQ multiplex PCR; TCRdb stores in-frame clones only, minus some. The sample shows just under 80,000 clones, 84% of them seen only once. Sequencing was carried out using peripheral blood. The receptors shown here come from a human donor in a cohort sampled during active COVID-19.

The V and J genes are TRBV11-2 and TRBJ2-7, with 7 nucleotides matching TRBD1. The V gene end was trimmed by 4 bases and the J gene end by 2 bases; junction bases not matched to a gene: 5. From germline, CDR1 is SGHAT and CDR2 FQNNGV. The CDR3 extends over 14 amino acids. The CDR3 bases are TGTGCCAGCAGCTCGCAGACAGGGCCCTACGAGCAGTACTTC. It is translated as CASSSQTGPYEQYF.

The CDR3 DNA reads as TGTGCCACCAGTGAGCCCGGGTTCTCTAGCACAGATACGCAGTATTTT. It encodes CATSEPGFSSTDTQYF. The rearrangement uses TRBV24-1 and TRBJ2-3; D unclear. Per germline, CDR1 KGHDR and CDR2 SFDVKD. The CDR3 contains 16 residues. The V gene lost 4 bases and the J gene lost 0 bases, with 13 bases spanning the gap.

The rearrangement joins TRBV5-1 to TRBJ1-2, with TRBD1 matching 11 bases. The germline V gene has CDR1 SGHRS and CDR2 YFSETQ. V lost 0 bases and J lost 6; bases outside the gene matches: 7. The CDR3 contains 16 residues. The chain's CDR3 is CASSLGGRTGGDGYTF. CDR3 coding DNA: TGCGCCAGCAGCTTGGGGGGCCGGACAGGGGGCGATGGCTACACCTTC.

The rearrangement joins TRBV2 to TRBJ2-4, with 10 bases that match TRBD1. Germline loops: CDR1 SNHLY, CDR2 FYNNEI. Trimming at V came to 5 bases and at J to 7 bases, leaving 8 bases not matched to a gene. The CDR3 sequence is 15 residues long. The CDR3 region has the DNA TGTGCCAGCAGTTATACCGGGACAGGGGAGAACATTCAGTACTTC. It specifies CASSYTGTGENIQYF.

This chain uses TRBV5-1 with TRBJ2-1; TRBD2 agrees at 9 bases. The germline V gene has CDR1 SGHRS and CDR2 YFSETQ. The CDR3 covers 16 residues. Unmatched junction bases numbered 9, after V lost 5 bases and J lost 3 bases. In nucleotides, the CDR3 is TGCGCCAGCAGGTCCTTAGCGGGAGAAGACTACAATGAGCAGTTCTTC. Protein: CASRSLAGEDYNEQFF.

This clone was seen once. The chain uses TRBV5-1 and TRBJ1-6; D uncertain. The ends were cut back, 0 bases at V and 0 bases at J, with 10 bases in the middle. There are 17 residues in the CDR3. CDR1 is SGHRS and CDR2 is YFSETQ in the germline V gene. CDR3 loop: CASSLGGLSSYNSPLHF. For the CDR3, the DNA is TGCGCCAGCAGCTTGGGAGGGTTGAGCTCCTATAATTCACCCCTCCACTTT.

The chain employs TRBV7-9 and TRBJ2-7; 7 nucleotides align to TRBD2. The CDR3 is 15 residues long. Germline V gives CDR1 SEHNR, CDR2 FQNEAQ (reference sequence). Unmatched junction bases numbered 8, after V lost 5 bases and J lost 1 base. CDR3 coding DNA: TGTGCCAGCAGCCCTCCCGGAGCGGGGTCCTACGAGCAGTACTTC. Translating gives CASSPPGAGSYEQYF. The variable domain in full, completed from reference TRBV7-9 and TRBJ2-7, reads DTGVSQNPRHKITKRGQNVTFRCDPISEHNRLYWYRQTLGQGPEFLTYFQNEAQLEKSRLLSDRFSAERPKGSFSTLEIQRTEQGDSAMYLCASSPPGAGSYEQYFGPGTRLTVT.

The chain combines TRBV15 with TRBJ1-5; TRBD1 aligns across 11 bases. This CDR3 comprises 15 residues. With V trimmed by 3 bases and J by 4 bases, 2 bases remained unmatched. Germline V lookup: CDR1 LNHNV, CDR2 YYDKDF (reference sequence). CDR3 DNA: TGTGCCACCAGCAGGGACAGGGGGCTTAATCAGCCCCAGCATTTT. This codes for CATSRDRGLNQPQHF.

The V gene is TRBV14, the J gene TRBJ2-2; D may be TRBD1 (5 bases). Deletions cut 6 bases from V and 3 bases from J, with 11 bases between. The CDR3 is 14 amino acids. The germline V gene has CDR1 SGHDN and CDR2 FVKESK. The CDR3 protein is CASRAGLDTGELFF. The CDR3 nucleotides are TGTGCCAGCAGGGCAGGGTTGGACACCGGGGAGCTGTTTTTT.

V usage is TRBV6-5 and J usage is TRBJ1-6; D is uncertain. V was cut by 2 bases and J by 3 bases, with 8 bases left in between. The length of the CDR3 is 15 residues. Germline V gene data show CDR1 as MNHEY and CDR2 as SVGAGI. DNA of the CDR3: TGTGCCAGCAGTTACCGGAACAGCTATAATTCACCCCTCCACTTT. As protein: CASSYRNSYNSPLHF.

The chain combines TRBV10-2 with TRBJ1-5; D gene ambiguous. The V and J ends lost 0 bases and 6 bases respectively, with 9 bases between them. The CDR3 loop spans 14 amino acids. The germline V gene has CDR1 WSHSY and CDR2 SAAADI. CDR3 coding DNA: TGCGCCAGCAGTGAGTCTGGGTCTAGTCAGCCCCAGCATTTT. Protein: CASSESGSSQPQHF.

Written as DNA, the CDR3 is TGCGCCAGCAGCTTGGCTCTAGCGGACAATGAGCAGTTCTTC. Its protein is CASSLALADNEQFF. The V and J genes are TRBV5-1 and TRBJ2-1; TRBD2 matches 7 bases. CDR3 length: 14 amino acids. The germline V gene encodes CDR1 SGHRS and CDR2 YFSETQ. Trimming took 0 bases from V and 5 from J; bases not matched to a gene: 2.

The J gene is TRBJ1-4, the V gene TRBV6-6; TRBD1 aligns across 8 bases. The junction had 9 bases not matched to a gene; V was cut back by 4 bases and J by 8 bases. The CDR3 length is 15 residues. Germline CDR1 and CDR2: MNHNY and SVGAGI (reference sequence). The chain's CDR3 is CASSLTGGREEKLFF. CDR3 in DNA: TGTGCCAGCAGTTTAACAGGGGGTCGGGAGGAAAAACTGTTTTTT.

This clone was seen a single time. The chain links TRBV6-5 to TRBJ2-7; 9 bases are shared with TRBD1. The CDR3 is made up of 13 amino acids. The junction had 5 bases not matched to a gene; V was cut back by 6 bases and J by 5 bases. CDR1 and CDR2 from the germline V gene are MNHEY and SVGAGI. The CDR3 loop is CASRAQGAHEQYF. The DNA for the CDR3 is TGTGCCAGCAGGGCACAGGGGGCCCACGAGCAGTACTTC.

The chain joins TRBV3-1 (or the pseudogene TRBV3-2) to TRBJ2-1, with 7 bases lining up with TRBD1. CDR3 size: 13 residues. Germline V gene sequence: CDR1 LGHDT, CDR2 YNNKEL (reference sequence). V shed 4 bases, J shed 4 bases, and the junction held 1 base outside the gene matches. Here the CDR3 reads CASSPGQYNEQFF. The CDR3 DNA follows: TGTGCCAGCAGCCCGGGACAGTACAATGAGCAGTTCTTC.

This chain uses TRBV5-4 with TRBJ2-5, with 8 bases matching TRBD2. V was clipped by 2 bases and J by 4 bases; unmatched bases: 4. This CDR3 contains 14 residues. Looked up from germline, CDR1 is SGHNT and CDR2 is YYREEE (reference sequence). In DNA form, the CDR3 reads TGTGCCAGCAGCTTCCGGGGGGGCCCAGAGACCCAGTACTTC. Encoded protein: CASSFRGGPETQYF. Filled out from reference TRBV5-4 and TRBJ2-5, the complete variable domain reads ETGVTQSPTHLIKTRGQQVTLRCSSQSGHNTVSWYQQALGQGPQFIFQYYREEENGRGNFPPRFSGLQFPNYSSELNVNALELDDSALYLCASSFRGGPETQYFGPGTRLLVL.

This chain uses TRBV5-1 with TRBJ2-5, with D maybe TRBD1 (6 bases). This CDR3 has 14 amino acids. V was cut by 4 bases and J by 4 bases, with 14 bases left in between. Looked up from germline, CDR1 is SGHRS and CDR2 is YFSETQ. This chain's CDR3 is CASSPQGLAETQYF. The CDR3 bases are TGCGCCAGCAGCCCCCAGGGGCTCGCAGAGACCCAGTACTTC.

The chain joins TRBV15 to TRBJ2-2; 11 bases fit TRBD2. The germline V gene encodes CDR1 LNHNV and CDR2 YYDKDF (reference sequence). Trimming took 5 bases from V and 7 from J; bases not matched to a gene: 12. The CDR3 sequence is 17 residues long. In DNA, the CDR3 is TGTGCCACCAGCGGGGGACTCGCTAGCGGGGGGCACGGGGAGCTGTTTTTT. Its translation is CATSGGLASGGHGELFF.

J is TRBJ1-1 and V is TRBV18, with D tentatively TRBD1 (6 bases). The ends were cut back, 2 bases at V and 4 bases at J, with 14 bases in the middle. Germline V gene data show CDR1 as KGHSH and CDR2 as LQKENI. The CDR3 spans 15 residues. The CDR3 nucleotides read TGTGCCAGCTCACCAATCCCAGGGGTGGCCACTGAAGCTTTCTTT. Residues: CASSPIPGVATEAFF.

V and J are TRBV15 and TRBJ1-2; TRBD1 aligns across 9 bases. The junction had 2 bases not matched to a gene; V was cut back by 1 base and J by 5 bases. Germline CDR1 and CDR2: LNHNV and YYDKDF (reference sequence). This CDR3 comprises 14 residues. The chain's CDR3 is CATSRGTGAYGYTF. CDR3 DNA sequence: TGTGCCACCAGCAGAGGGACAGGGGCATATGGCTACACCTTC.

The chain joins TRBV28 to TRBJ1-6; D not certain. The V end was cut by 5 bases, the J end by 7 bases, with 9 bases between. The CDR3 is 13 amino acids. Looked up from germline, CDR1 is MDHEN and CDR2 is SYDVKM. This CDR3 reads CASSSEGNSPLHF. In DNA, the CDR3 is TGTGCCAGCAGTAGTGAGGGCAATTCACCCCTCCACTTT. Together with reference TRBV28 and TRBJ1-6, the CDR3 gives the full variable domain: DVKVTQSSRYLVKRTGEKVFLECVQDMDHENMFWYRQDPGLGLRLIYFSYDVKMKEKGDIPEGYSVSREKKERFSLILESASTNQTSMYLCASSSEGNSPLHFGNGTRLTVT.

V usage is TRBV21-1 and J usage is TRBJ2-5; TRBD2 is the table's D call, not checked against the DNA. TRBV21-1 is classified as a pseudogene. This CDR3 region has 17 residues. The DNA of the CDR3 is TGTGCCAGCAGCAAAGTCGGACTAGCCCCCGGAGGGGAGACCCAGTACTTC. This sequence encodes CASSKVGLAPGGETQYF.

In this sample, this clone turned up once. J is TRBJ1-5 and V is TRBV6-6; TRBD1 is a possible D gene (6 bases). The V end was cut by 2 bases, the J end by 3 bases, with 11 bases between. Per germline, CDR1 MNHNY and CDR2 SVGAGI (reference sequence). The CDR3 has 15 residues. This CDR3 reads CASSYDGGYNQPQHF. In nucleotides, the CDR3 is TGTGCCAGCAGTTACGATGGGGGCTACAATCAGCCCCAGCATTTT.

This chain links TRBV7-2 with TRBJ2-1; TRBD2 agrees at 11 bases. Germline CDR1 and CDR2: SGHTA and FQGNSA. This CDR3 contains 17 residues. With 0 bases clipped from V and 12 bases from J, the junction kept 13 bases outside the gene matches. The CDR3, as DNA: TGTGCCAGCAGCTTAGCGCTAGTTCTAGCGGGGGGTTCAGTGCAGTTCTTC. It yields the protein CASSLALVLAGGSVQFF.

The chain combines TRBV2 with TRBJ2-3; D possibly corresponds to TRBD2 (6 bases). Germline CDR1 is SNHLY and CDR2 is FYNNEI. Trimming cost V 7 bases and J 6 bases, with 17 bases left between them. This CDR3 has 14 residues. CDR3 in amino acids: CASNRGEPRDTQYF. For the CDR3, the DNA is TGTGCCAGCAATCGCGGGGAGCCACGGGATACGCAGTATTTT.